The present TCR beta chain was sequenced within a study of cytomegalovirus exposure and HLA in healthy donors. J was trimmed by 5 bases and V by 5 bases; bases with no gene match: 8. Germline V lookup: CDR1 SGHTA, CDR2 FQGNSA. The CDR3 has 15 residues. The PCR ran on 60 Vbeta and 13 Jbeta primers. TCRdb keeps only in-frame clones here, not all; method: immunoSEQ multiplex PCR. The data show about 110,000 clones, about 90% seen once. The specimen was PBMCs. This clonotype was sampled from a man between 35 and 55 years old in good health and CMV-seronegative. V and J are TRBV7-2 and TRBJ2-5; 10 nucleotides agree with TRBD2. The CDR3 loop is CASSRVAGGRETQYF. The DNA of the CDR3 is TGTGCCAGCAGCAGAGTAGCGGGGGGCAGGGAGACCCAGTACTTC. The full variable domain, its missing parts supplied by reference TRBV7-2 and TRBJ2-5, is GAGVSQSPSNKVTEKGKDVELRCDPISGHTALYWYRQSLGQGLEFLIYFQGNSAPDKSGLPSDRFSAERTGGSVSTLTIQRTQQEDSAVYLCASSRVAGGRETQYFGPGTRLLVL.